One and the same sample provided the 25 T cell receptor beta chains below, sequenced in a study of CD8+CD57+ T cells in acquired aplastic anemia. TCR beta VDJ and CDR3 profiles were obtained from a genomic DNA template. Via MiXCR, TCRdb re-called the reads, giving one row per CDR3 protein. The table includes a few hundred thousand distinct CDR3 sequences, roughly a third detected once. For sequencing, patients were chosen who had shown expansion of CD8+CD57+ cells by flow cytometry. Sequenced: sorted CD4+, CD8+, or CD8+CD57+ T cells (not recorded which) from PBMCs. The receptors shown here come from a human donor with aplastic anemia.

Only a few counts were recorded for this clonotype. Sequence at one end of the junction differs from germline and may be a read error. This chain uses TRBV7-6 with TRBJ2-1, with 8 nucleotides matching TRBD2. The CDR3 extends over 14 amino acids. CDR1 is SGHVS and CDR2 is FNYEAQ in the germline V gene. The CDR3 nucleotides are TGTGCTAGCAGCTTAAGCGGGGGAGGGGAAGAGCAGTTCTTC. Amino acids: CASSLSGGGEEQFF.

Points on this clonotype: A junction end diverges from the germline sequence, so it may reflect a read error. The chain couples TRBV11-2 to TRBJ1-6; no clear D. CDR1 SGHAT and CDR2 FQNNGV come from the germline V gene. The CDR3 is made up of 15 amino acids. The CDR3 nucleotides are TGTGCCAGCGGCTTAGACGGGCGTTATAATTCACCCCTCCACTTT. Translating it yields CASGLDGRYNSPLHF. Based on the CDR3 plus reference TRBV11-2 and TRBJ1-6, the full variable domain is EAGVAQSPRYKIIEKRQSVAFWCNPISGHATLYWYQQILGQGPKLLIQFQNNGVVDDSQLPKDRFSAERLKGVDSTLKIQPAKLEDSAVYLCASGLDGRYNSPLHFGNGTRLTVT.

This clonotype was found many times. The chain carries TRBV5-1 and TRBJ1-6; D is undetermined. This CDR3 has 12 residues. The ends were cut back, 4 bases at V and 9 bases at J, with 8 bases in the middle. CDR1 is SGHRS, CDR2 YFSETQ, per germline. The CDR3 is CASSGGASPLHF. The DNA of the CDR3 is TGCGCCAGCAGCGGAGGAGCTTCACCCCTCCACTTT.

This clonotype has just a few counts. The V call is TRBV25-1, the J call TRBJ1-6, with 7 bases identical to TRBD1. This CDR3 region has 16 residues. Trimming took 4 bases from V and 7 from J; bases not matched to a gene: 10. Germline V gene data show CDR1 as MGHDK and CDR2 as SYGVNS. CDR3 region: CASSALDREGNSPLHF. DNA of the CDR3: TGTGCCAGCAGTGCGCTCGACAGGGAGGGGAATTCACCCCTCCACTTT.

This chain links TRBV14 with TRBJ2-7, with 8 bases aligning to TRBD2. Germline V CDR1 and CDR2: SGHDN, FVKESK. This CDR3 is built from 15 residues. The J segment lost 12 bases and the V segment lost 1 base, leaving 14 bases of the junction unmatched. CDR3 protein: CASSQGSSGELGRYF. The CDR3 DNA sequence: TGTGCCAGCAGCCAAGGGAGTAGCGGGGAGTTAGGGCGGTACTTC.

This clonotype was seen a few times. This chain connects TRBV20-1 to TRBJ2-7; possible D gene TRBD2, 6 bases. Deletions cut 2 bases from V and 3 bases from J, with 20 bases between. The CDR3 has 16 amino acids. Per germline, CDR1 DFQATT and CDR2 SNEGSKA (reference sequence). Written as DNA, the CDR3 is TGCAGTGCTAGATCGAGTGGGGGGACGGAGCTCTACGAGCAGTACTTC. Its translation: CSARSSGGTELYEQYF.

This rearrangement joins TRBV20-1 to TRBJ1-1; D gene uncertain. CDR3 length equals 12 residues. Germline V lookup: CDR1 DFQATT, CDR2 SNEGSKA (reference sequence). V was shortened by 3 bases and J by 7 bases, with 12 bases between the two germline ends. The DNA of the CDR3 is TGCAGTGCTAGTGAACTCACCAGTGAAGCTTTCTTT. Translating gives CSASELTSEAFF.

J is TRBJ2-6 and V is TRBV3-1; TRBD2 is a possible D gene (5 bases). The CDR3 length is 20 residues. Trimming took 0 bases from V and 2 from J, leaving 20 bases between them. CDR1 and CDR2 (germline): LGHDT, YNNKEL (reference sequence). The CDR3 DNA follows: TGTGCCAGCAGCCAAGATTCCCAAGGACTCGGCCGCCCTGGGGCCAACGTCCTGACTTTC. This sequence encodes CASSQDSQGLGRPGANVLTF.

To note about this clonotype: Possible read error: a much larger clone is one base away. Given the absence of the conserved phenylalanine or tryptophan at the CDR3 end, a read error is likely. The J gene is TRBJ1-1, the V gene TRBV20-1; D is unresolved. Germline V gene data show CDR1 as DFQATT and CDR2 as SNEGSKA (reference sequence). V gave up 1 base and J gave up 4 bases, with 4 bases separating them. The CDR3 has 11 residues. CDR3 coding DNA: TGCAGTGCTAGAGTAGGCACTGAAGCTTTCTCT. Amino acid sequence: CSARVGTEAFS.

The chain links TRBV7-3 to TRBJ2-2; 12 bases are a match to TRBD2. Germline V gene lookup returns CDR1 SGHTA and CDR2 FQGTGA. V was pared by 4 bases and J by 4 bases, with 7 bases of the junction left unmatched. This CDR3 region has 17 residues. CDR3 in DNA: TGTGCCAGCAGCTACCGAGGACTAGCGGGGAGCACCGGGGAGCTGTTTTTT. Its protein is CASSYRGLAGSTGELFF. The full variable domain, completed using reference TRBV7-3 and TRBJ2-2, is GAGVSQTPSNKVTEKGKYVELRCDPISGHTALYWYRQSLGQGPEFLIYFQGTGAADDSGLPNDRFFAVRPEGSVSTLKIQRTERGDSAVYLCASSYRGLAGSTGELFFGEGSRLTVL.

This clonotype was seen more than once but under ten times. The V and J genes are TRBV29-1 and TRBJ2-1; D might be TRBD2 (7 bases). V lost 2 bases and J 3 bases, leaving 14 bases between the germline ends. CDR1 and CDR2 from the germline V gene are SQVTM and ANQGSEA. CDR3 length equals 15 residues. CDR3 amino acids: CSVEKGGGVYNEQFF. In DNA form, the CDR3 reads TGCAGCGTTGAAAAGGGGGGAGGGGTCTACAATGAGCAGTTCTTC.

In its sample, this clonotype was seen many times. The CDR3 sequence: CATSDRGQGAETQYF. The CDR3 DNA follows: TGTGCCACCAGTGATAGGGGACAGGGGGCAGAGACCCAGTACTTC. The chain couples TRBV24-1 to TRBJ2-5; 12 nucleotides align to TRBD1. The CDR3 is 15 residues long. With 3 bases clipped from V and 4 bases from J, the junction kept 2 bases outside the gene matches. The germline gives CDR1 KGHDR, CDR2 SFDVKD.

A few counts support this clonotype. The rearrangement joins TRBV20-1 to TRBJ2-3, with 7 bases fitting TRBD2. Looked up from germline, CDR1 is DFQATT and CDR2 is SNEGSKA (reference sequence). The junction had 21 bases not matched to a gene; V was cut back by 0 bases and J by 6 bases. The CDR3 covers 19 residues. The CDR3 loop is CSARDVSATGWGAGDTQYF. The CDR3 region has the DNA TGCAGTGCTAGAGATGTTTCGGCTACCGGCTGGGGAGCGGGGGATACGCAGTATTTT.

This clonotype was counted many times. The chain combines TRBV20-1 with TRBJ2-3; 14 positions match TRBD2. There are 17 residues in the CDR3. V lost 3 bases to trimming and J lost 1 base; unmatched junction nucleotides: 6. Germline lookup yields CDR1 DFQATT and CDR2 SNEGSKA (reference sequence). CDR3 protein: CSARGLAGVVGTDTQYF. For the CDR3, the DNA is TGCAGTGCTAGGGGACTAGCGGGAGTCGTAGGCACAGATACGCAGTATTTT.

This clonotype was detected ten times or more. The chain links TRBV19 to TRBJ1-2; possible D gene TRBD1, 5 bases. The germline V and J ends were trimmed by 5 bases and 8 bases, with 15 bases remaining between them. The CDR3 totals 13 residues. Germline V CDR1 and CDR2: LNHDA, SQIVND (reference sequence). The CDR3 sequence: CASSSGRSGGYTF. DNA of the CDR3: TGTGCCAGTAGTTCGGGACGGTCTGGGGGCTACACCTTC. The full variable domain, its missing parts supplied by reference TRBV19 and TRBJ1-2, is DGGITQSPKYLFRKEGQNVTLSCEQNLNHDAMYWYRQDPGQGLRLIYYSQIVNDFQKGDIAEGYSVSREKKESFPLTVTSAQKNPTAFYLCASSSGRSGGYTFGSGTRLTVV.

In its sample, this clonotype was seen once. The rearrangement links TRBV11-1 to TRBJ1-5; 8 bases agree with TRBD1. This CDR3 comprises 16 residues. V trimming: 2 bases; J trimming: 5 bases; junction bases outside the gene matches: 8. The germline gives CDR1 SGHAT, CDR2 FQDESV (reference sequence). This CDR3 is CASSLWLPGGHQPQHF. The CDR3 DNA sequence: TGTGCCAGCAGCTTATGGCTACCAGGGGGCCATCAGCCCCAGCATTTT.

This chain joins TRBV4-2 and TRBJ2-7; tentative D call: TRBD2 (6 bases). Per the germline V gene, CDR1 is LGHNA and CDR2 is YNFKEQ. CDR3 length: 16 residues. Trimming removed 0 bases at V and 2 bases at J, with 14 bases between. The CDR3 sequence: CASSQDSASETYEQYF. DNA of the CDR3: TGTGCCAGCAGCCAAGATAGTGCTAGCGAGACCTACGAGCAGTACTTC.

The chain combines TRBV4-2 with TRBJ1-1; D ambiguous. The CDR3 contains 15 residues. With 0 bases removed from V and 1 base from J, the gap between germline ends came to 9 bases. CDR1 LGHNA and CDR2 YNFKEQ come from the germline V gene. The CDR3 protein is CASSQDGLANTEAFF. The CDR3 DNA reads as TGTGCCAGCAGCCAAGATGGGCTTGCGAACACTGAAGCTTTCTTT.

This chain joins TRBV3-1 and TRBJ2-4; 8 nucleotides line up with TRBD1. Trimming at V came to 4 bases and at J to 0 bases, leaving 8 bases not matched to a gene. CDR3 length equals 17 residues. The V gene's germline CDR1 is LGHDT and CDR2 YNNKEL (reference sequence). CDR3 DNA sequence: TGTGCCAGCAGCCCCAGGGGGCAGGGTCTAGCCAAAAACATTCAGTACTTC. This codes for CASSPRGQGLAKNIQYF.

V is TRBV6-1 and J is TRBJ2-1; D may be TRBD1 (5 bases). Trimming took off 7 bases at V and 7 bases at J, with 17 bases between the two ends. Germline CDR1 and CDR2: MNHNS and SASEGT. This CDR3 region has 14 residues. CDR3 loop: CASIYRSPNNEQFF. The CDR3 region has the DNA TGTGCCAGCATCTACAGGAGTCCCAATAATGAGCAGTTCTTC.

This clonotype was seen many times. The chain has TRBV6-5 and TRBJ2-7; 9 positions match TRBD1. V gave up 6 bases and J gave up 2 bases; unmatched junction bases: 2. Germline CDR1 is MNHEY and CDR2 is SVGAGI. CDR3 length: 13 amino acids. The CDR3 nucleotides read TGTGCCAGCAGAGGGACAGGGACCTACGAGCAGTACTTC. Amino acids: CASRGTGTYEQYF.

This clonotype was seen more than once but under ten times. This chain links TRBV5-1 with TRBJ2-1, with D possibly being TRBD2 (5 bases). Germline-derived CDR1 and CDR2 are SGHRS and YFSETQ. Trimming removed 0 bases from V and 0 bases from J, with 10 bases in between. This CDR3 comprises 16 residues. The CDR3: CASSLAPGSSYNEQFF. The CDR3 nucleotides read TGCGCCAGCAGCTTGGCCCCGGGGAGCTCCTACAATGAGCAGTTCTTC.

This clonotype was detected a few times. This may come from a read error, since a much larger clone is one base off. The conserved closing phenylalanine or tryptophan is absent in this CDR3, likely reflecting a read error. This CDR3 reads CSAEGGDNSPLHL. CDR3 DNA sequence: TGCAGTGCTGAAGGGGGGGATAATTCACCCCTCCACCTT. The chain combines TRBV20-1 with TRBJ1-6; weak D call: TRBD1 (6 bases). This CDR3 region has 13 residues. CDR1 is DFQATT, CDR2 SNEGSKA, per germline (reference sequence). V was cut by 5 bases and J by 5 bases, with 10 bases left in between.

This clonotype was picked up many times. J is TRBJ1-2 and V is TRBV19, with 10 bases identical to TRBD1. After removal of 6 bases from V and 4 bases from J, the junction contained 8 bases not matched to a gene. The CDR3 loop spans 15 amino acids. Germline V gene lookup returns CDR1 LNHDA and CDR2 SQIVND (reference sequence). CDR3 nucleotides: TGTGCCAGTAGCTCGACGGGACAGGGGCCCTATGGCTACACCTTC. Translating gives CASSSTGQGPYGYTF.

This chain joins TRBV20-1 and TRBJ2-1; TRBD2 is a possible D gene (5 bases). The germline CDR1 and CDR2 sequences are DFQATT and SNEGSKA (reference sequence). The CDR3 extends over 13 amino acids. The V end lost 4 bases, the J end lost 7 bases, and 14 bases lay between the germline ends. CDR3 sequence (DNA): TGCAGTGCTATGATGCGGAGGTATAATGAGCAGTTCTTC. Protein: CSAMMRRYNEQFF.